Detailed here is one T cell receptor beta chain. Its target antigen remains unknown. No clone much larger than this one lies a single base away; base qualities are absent. To prepare the library, the immunoSEQ multiplex PCR assay was applied. For most patients, genomic DNA was isolated with the Qiagen DNeasy Blood and Tissue Kit and sent frozen to Adaptive Biotechnologies for TCR sequencing. Adaptive Biotechnologies carried out high-throughput TCR-beta CDR3 sequencing of genomic DNA for most patients. The source study handled its data this way. Adaptive's ImmunoSEQ software was the source of the TCR sequencing data for 15 to 20 patients, while a few other patients were processed with MiXCR and VDJtools. CD4 versus CD8 sorting errors were corrected by removing sequences found in both subsets at a frequency ratio below 5:1. CDR3 nucleotide sequences shared between donor and recipient were removed because the origin of such sequences could not be assigned. At least 2-fold expansion over unstimulated cells and a minimum CFSE-low frequency of 0.002% (template counts) or 0.001% (read counts) were required for clones to be classified as alloreactive. Clones were considered mappable if detected in sequenced pre-transplant spleen, lymph node, or MLR CFSE-low populations of the donor or recipient. Cumulative frequency of alloreactive clones was calculated as a percentage of all sequences weighted by copy number. TCRdb limited this immuneACCESS table to in-frame rearrangements with V and J called. A share of clones is missing; checked studies link under half to unresolved V genes, and the rest is unexplained. V and J calls plus clone size are reproduced from that table; the DNA served to infer D and trimming. This sample has tens of thousands of clones in its table, and approximately 89% of those were observed once. Around 7.6% of the sample is held by the ten biggest clonotypes.

The data stem from a study of graft-versus-host responses after intestinal transplantation listed by TCRdb under 2021. Turning to the overall study: The transplants that recipients got were multivisceral, liver-intestinal, or isolated intestinal. Every recipient was given anti-thymocyte globulin induction, followed by 2 to 3 years of maintenance tacrolimus and steroids. Graft-versus-host and host-versus-graft alloreactive T cell clones were tracked in the graft, circulation and bone marrow after intestinal transplantation using bulk TCR-beta CDR3 sequencing. Alloreactive clones were identified by sequencing pre-transplant mixed lymphocyte reaction products and comparing these products with unstimulated pre-transplant donor and recipient T cells. The cohort enrolled some 25 intestinal transplant recipients including one retransplant, and 3 patients lacking pretransplant specimens were excluded. Donor T cell macrochimerism was defined as a peak of at least 4% donor T cells among recipient peripheral blood mononuclear cells. Rather than being sequenced by the commercial service, samples from three later patients were sequenced in-house on an Illumina MiSeq and processed with MiXCR. General conclusions and limits of the study: GvH clones were found in recipient bone marrow, and some of the GvH clones appeared earlier in ileal mucosa or blood, which is consistent with an intestinal mucosal origin. Conclusions were limited by the relatively low number and heterogeneity of intestinal transplant patients. Peak levels of circulating GvH clones were associated with declines in HvG clones early after transplant. Patients with donor T cell macrochimerism had high GvH to HvG T cell clonal ratios in their allografts.

What the time point label conveys for this sample: cells obtained before transplantation from donor or recipient. CD3+CD4+ and CD3+CD8+ populations were FACS-sorted from unstimulated pre-transplant donor and recipient cells taken from spleen or lymph nodes. Including the terminal cysteine and phenylalanine, the CDR3 comprises 13 residues. Only CDR3 DNA remains: 39 bases, in frame from the first base. This TCR was recovered from a human donor who was the organ donor for an intestinal transplant. The V and J genes are TRBV12-2 and TRBJ1-1; the table's D call TRBD1 went unverified against the DNA. TRBV12-2 corresponds to a pseudogene. Sequences were derived from unstimulated CD8+ T cells sorted from spleen or lymph node cells, sampled before transplant. The CDR3 here reads CASRFRVSTEAFF. The base sequence is TGTGCAAGTCGCTTCAGGGTAAGCACTGAAGCTTTCTTT.